This TCR beta chain was identified in a study of blood T cell repertoires in COVID-19. Method: immunoSEQ multiplex PCR; TCRdb's copy keeps in-frame clones and lacks some. The data contain around 300,000 clones, over 85% of them seen just once; the ten biggest clones take up approximately 2%. In Cohort 3, a recovered donor had either two negative PCRs, clearance, or symptom resolution. Sequencing input: PBMCs or T cells enriched from blood (not recorded which). The source is a woman aged 55-75 years who had recovered from COVID-19.

CDR3 in DNA: TGTGCCAGCAATCGGGGGTCCACCTACAATGAGCAGTTCTTC. It translates to CASNRGSTYNEQFF. V gene TRBV2 combines with J gene TRBJ2-1; D may be TRBD2 (6 bases). V gave up 7 bases and J gave up 2 bases, with 12 bases separating them. This CDR3 is built from 14 residues. Germline V lookup: CDR1 SNHLY, CDR2 FYNNEI.